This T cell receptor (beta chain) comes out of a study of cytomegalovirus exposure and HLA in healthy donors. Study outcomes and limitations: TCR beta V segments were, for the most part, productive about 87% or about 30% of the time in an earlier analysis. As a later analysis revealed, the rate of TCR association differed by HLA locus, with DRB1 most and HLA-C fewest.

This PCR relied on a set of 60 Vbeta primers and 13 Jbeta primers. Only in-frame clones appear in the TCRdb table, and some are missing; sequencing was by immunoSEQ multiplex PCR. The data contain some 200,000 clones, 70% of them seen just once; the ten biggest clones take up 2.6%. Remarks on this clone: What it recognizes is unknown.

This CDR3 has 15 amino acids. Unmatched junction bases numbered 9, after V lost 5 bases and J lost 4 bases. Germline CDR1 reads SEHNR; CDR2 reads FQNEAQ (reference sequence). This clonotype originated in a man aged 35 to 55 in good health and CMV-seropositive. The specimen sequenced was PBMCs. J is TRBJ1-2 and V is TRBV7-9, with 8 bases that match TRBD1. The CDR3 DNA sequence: TGTGCCAGCAGCCCAAGGGGCCAGGGGGCCTATGGCTACACCTTC. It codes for CASSPRGQGAYGYTF. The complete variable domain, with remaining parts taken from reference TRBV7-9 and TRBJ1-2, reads DTGVSQNPRHKITKRGQNVTFRCDPISEHNRLYWYRQTLGQGPEFLTYFQNEAQLEKSRLLSDRFSAERPKGSFSTLEIQRTEQGDSAMYLCASSPRGQGAYGYTFGSGTRLTVV.